This TCR beta chain was found in a study of T-cell memory formation after mild COVID-19. A single record per CDR3 protein comes from TCRdb applying MiXCR to the 5' RACE reads. This table has fewer than 700,000 distinct CDR3 sequences, 18% appearing once. Losses at the gene ends were 8 bases for V and 3 bases for J; bases not matched to a gene: 9. This CDR3 has 14 amino acids. The germline V gene has CDR1 SEHNR and CDR2 FQNEAQ (reference sequence). The rearrangement joins TRBV7-9 to TRBJ1-1; 7 bases match TRBD1. The sequence was obtained from an adult woman who had mild COVID-19 (a few samples of this study predate the infection). Cell type and time point are not known. Sequencing was performed on PBMCs or a T cell subset sorted from them (not recorded which). CDR3 residues: CASHYRGRDTEAFF. The CDR3 bases are TGTGCCAGCCACTACAGGGGTAGGGACACTGAAGCTTTCTTT.